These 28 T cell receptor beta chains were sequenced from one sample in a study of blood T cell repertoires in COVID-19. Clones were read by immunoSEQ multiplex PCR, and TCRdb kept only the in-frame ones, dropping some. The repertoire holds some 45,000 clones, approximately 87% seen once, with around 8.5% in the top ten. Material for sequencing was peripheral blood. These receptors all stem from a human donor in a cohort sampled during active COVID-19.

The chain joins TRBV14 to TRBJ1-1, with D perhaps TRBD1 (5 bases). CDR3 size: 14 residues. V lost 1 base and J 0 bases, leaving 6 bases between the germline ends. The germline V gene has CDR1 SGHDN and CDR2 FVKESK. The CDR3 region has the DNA TGTGCCAGCAGCCAAGCAGGGATGAACACTGAAGCTTTCTTT. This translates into CASSQAGMNTEAFF. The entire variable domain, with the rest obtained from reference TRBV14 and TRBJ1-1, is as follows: EAGVTQFPSHSVIEKGQTVTLRCDPISGHDNLYWYRRVMGKEIKFLLHFVKESKQDESGMPNNRFLAERTGGTYSTLKVQPAELEDSGVYFCASSQAGMNTEAFFGQGTRLTVV.

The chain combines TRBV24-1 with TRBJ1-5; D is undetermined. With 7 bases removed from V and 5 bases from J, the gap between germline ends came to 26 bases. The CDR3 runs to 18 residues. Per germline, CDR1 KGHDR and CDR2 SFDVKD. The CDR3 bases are TGTGCCACCAGCCCTGGATGGGAAGGACTTGTAGGCCATCAGCCCCAGCATTTT. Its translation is CATSPGWEGLVGHQPQHF.

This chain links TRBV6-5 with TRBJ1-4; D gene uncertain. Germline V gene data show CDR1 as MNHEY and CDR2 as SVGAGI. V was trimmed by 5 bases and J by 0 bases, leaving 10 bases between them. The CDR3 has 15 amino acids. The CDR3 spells CASSRSTSTNEKLFF. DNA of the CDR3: TGTGCCAGCAGTCGGAGCACCTCAACTAATGAAAAACTGTTTTTT.

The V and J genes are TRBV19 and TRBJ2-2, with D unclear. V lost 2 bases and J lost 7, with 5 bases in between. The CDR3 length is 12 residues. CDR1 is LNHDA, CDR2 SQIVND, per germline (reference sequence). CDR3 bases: TGTGCCAGTAGTATATCGGTCGGGGAGCTGTTTTTT. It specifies CASSISVGELFF.

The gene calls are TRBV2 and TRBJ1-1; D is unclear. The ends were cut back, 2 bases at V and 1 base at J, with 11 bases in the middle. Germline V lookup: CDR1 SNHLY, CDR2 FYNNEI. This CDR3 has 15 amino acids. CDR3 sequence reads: CASSEIDAGNTEAFF. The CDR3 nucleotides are TGTGCCAGCAGTGAAATTGACGCAGGGAACACTGAAGCTTTCTTT.

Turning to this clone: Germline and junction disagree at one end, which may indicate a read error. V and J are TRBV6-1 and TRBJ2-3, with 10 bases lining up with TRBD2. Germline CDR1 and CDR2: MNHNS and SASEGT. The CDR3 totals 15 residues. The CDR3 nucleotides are TGTGCCAGCAGTCAAGCGGGGGGGCGGCCAGATACGCAGTATTTT. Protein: CASSQAGGRPDTQYF.

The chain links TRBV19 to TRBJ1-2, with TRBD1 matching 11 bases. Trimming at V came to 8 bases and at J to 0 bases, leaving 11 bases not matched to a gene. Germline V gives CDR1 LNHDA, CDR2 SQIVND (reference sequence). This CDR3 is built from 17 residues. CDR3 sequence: CASWGPGQGGANYGYTF. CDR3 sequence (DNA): TGTGCCAGTTGGGGACCGGGACAGGGGGGAGCTAACTATGGCTACACCTTC.

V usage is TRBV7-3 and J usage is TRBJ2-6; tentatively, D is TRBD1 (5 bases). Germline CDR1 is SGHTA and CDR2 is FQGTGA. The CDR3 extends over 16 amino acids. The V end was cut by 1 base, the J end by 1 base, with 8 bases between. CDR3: CASSLMAGSGANVLTF. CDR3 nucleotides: TGTGCCAGCAGCTTAATGGCAGGGTCTGGGGCCAACGTCCTGACTTTC.

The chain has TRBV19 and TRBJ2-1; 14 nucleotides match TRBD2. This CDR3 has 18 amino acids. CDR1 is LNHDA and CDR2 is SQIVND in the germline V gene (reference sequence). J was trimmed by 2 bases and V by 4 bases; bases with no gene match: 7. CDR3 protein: CASSSGTSGGVTYNEQFF. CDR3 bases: TGTGCCAGTAGTAGTGGGACTAGCGGGGGTGTAACCTACAATGAGCAGTTCTTC.

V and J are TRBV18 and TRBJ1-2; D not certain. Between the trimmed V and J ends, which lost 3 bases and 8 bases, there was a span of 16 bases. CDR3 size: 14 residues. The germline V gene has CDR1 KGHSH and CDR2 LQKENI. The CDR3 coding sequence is TGTGCCAGCTCACCCCGTACAGAAGATCGGGGCTACACCTTC. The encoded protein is CASSPRTEDRGYTF.

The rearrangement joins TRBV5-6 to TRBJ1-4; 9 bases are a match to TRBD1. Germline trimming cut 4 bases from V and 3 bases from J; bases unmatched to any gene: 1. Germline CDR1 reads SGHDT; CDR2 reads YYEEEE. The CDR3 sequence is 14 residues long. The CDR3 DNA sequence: TGTGCCAGCAGCAGGGACAGGGCTAATGAAAAACTGTTTTTT. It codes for CASSRDRANEKLFF.

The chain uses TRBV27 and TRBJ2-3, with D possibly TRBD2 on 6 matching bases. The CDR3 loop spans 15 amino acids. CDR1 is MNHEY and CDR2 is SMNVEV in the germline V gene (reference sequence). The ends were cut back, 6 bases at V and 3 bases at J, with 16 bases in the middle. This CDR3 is CASSRRDSRTDTQYF. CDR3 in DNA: TGTGCCAGCAGCCGCCGGGACTCGAGGACAGATACGCAGTATTTT.

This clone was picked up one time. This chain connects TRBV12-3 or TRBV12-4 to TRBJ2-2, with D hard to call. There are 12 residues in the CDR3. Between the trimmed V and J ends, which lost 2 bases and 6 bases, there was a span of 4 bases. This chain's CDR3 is CASSLPAGELFF. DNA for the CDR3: TGTGCCAGCAGTTTACCGGCCGGGGAGCTGTTTTTT.

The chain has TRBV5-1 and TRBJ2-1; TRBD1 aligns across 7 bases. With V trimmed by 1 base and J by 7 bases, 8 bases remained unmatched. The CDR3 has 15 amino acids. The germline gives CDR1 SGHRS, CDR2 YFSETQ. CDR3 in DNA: TGCGCCAGCAGCTTGTGGCAGGGGGAAGGTAATGAGCAGTTCTTC. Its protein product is CASSLWQGEGNEQFF.

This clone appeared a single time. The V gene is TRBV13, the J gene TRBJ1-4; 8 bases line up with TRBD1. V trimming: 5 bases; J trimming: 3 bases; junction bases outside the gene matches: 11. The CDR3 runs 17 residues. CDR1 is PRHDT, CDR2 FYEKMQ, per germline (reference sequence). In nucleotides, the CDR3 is TGTGCCAGCAGCCAGCCGACAGGGGAAGTGCCTAATGAAAAACTGTTTTTT. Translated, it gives CASSQPTGEVPNEKLFF.

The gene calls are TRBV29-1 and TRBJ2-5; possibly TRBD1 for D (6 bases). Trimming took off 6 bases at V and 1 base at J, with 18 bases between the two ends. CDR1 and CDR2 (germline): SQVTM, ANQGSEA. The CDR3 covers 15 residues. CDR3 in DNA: TGCAGCGTCGCCAGCTCACAGGGTCCCCAAGAGACCCAGTACTTC. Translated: CSVASSQGPQETQYF.

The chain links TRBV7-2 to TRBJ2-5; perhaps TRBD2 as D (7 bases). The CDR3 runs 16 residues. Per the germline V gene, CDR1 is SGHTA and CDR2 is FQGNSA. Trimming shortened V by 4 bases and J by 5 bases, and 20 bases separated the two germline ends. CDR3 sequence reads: CASSSTGRAITETQYF. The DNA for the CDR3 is TGTGCCAGCAGCTCAACAGGGAGGGCGATTACGGAGACCCAGTACTTC.

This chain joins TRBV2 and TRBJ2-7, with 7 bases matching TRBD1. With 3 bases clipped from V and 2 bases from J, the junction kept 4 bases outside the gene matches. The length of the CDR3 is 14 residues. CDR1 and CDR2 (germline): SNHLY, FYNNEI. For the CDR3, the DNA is TGTGCCAGCAGTGACCGGGACAGACCCTACGAGCAGTACTTC. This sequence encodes CASSDRDRPYEQYF.

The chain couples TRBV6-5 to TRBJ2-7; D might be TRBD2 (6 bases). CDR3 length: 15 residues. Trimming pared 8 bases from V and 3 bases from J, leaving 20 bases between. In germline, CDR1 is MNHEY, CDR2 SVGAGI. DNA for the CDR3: TGTGCCAGCTTCCCCGGGGGACCAGGAAACTACGAGCAGTACTTC. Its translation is CASFPGGPGNYEQYF.

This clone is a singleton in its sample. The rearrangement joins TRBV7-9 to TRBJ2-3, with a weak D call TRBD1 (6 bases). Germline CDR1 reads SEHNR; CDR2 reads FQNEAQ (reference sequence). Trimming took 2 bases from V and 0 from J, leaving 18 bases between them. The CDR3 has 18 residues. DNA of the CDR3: TGTGCCAGCAGCTTACCCTACCGACAGGTTCCTAGCACAGATACGCAGTATTTT. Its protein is CASSLPYRQVPSTDTQYF. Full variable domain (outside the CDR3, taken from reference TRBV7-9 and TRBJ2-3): DTGVSQNPRHKITKRGQNVTFRCDPISEHNRLYWYRQTLGQGPEFLTYFQNEAQLEKSRLLSDRFSAERPKGSFSTLEIQRTEQGDSAMYLCASSLPYRQVPSTDTQYFGPGTRLTVL.

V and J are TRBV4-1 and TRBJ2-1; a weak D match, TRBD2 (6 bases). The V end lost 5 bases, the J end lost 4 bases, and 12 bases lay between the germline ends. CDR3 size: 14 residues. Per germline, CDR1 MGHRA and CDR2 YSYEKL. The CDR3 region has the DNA TGCGCCAGCAGCTCTAGCGATCAGTACAATGAGCAGTTCTTC. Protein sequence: CASSSSDQYNEQFF.

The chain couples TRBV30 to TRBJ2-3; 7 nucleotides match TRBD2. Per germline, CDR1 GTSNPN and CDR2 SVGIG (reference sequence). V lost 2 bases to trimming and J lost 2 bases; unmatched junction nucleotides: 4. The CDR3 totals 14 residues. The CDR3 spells CAWSSGLNTDTQYF. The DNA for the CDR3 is TGTGCCTGGAGTTCGGGACTAAACACAGATACGCAGTATTTT.

The DNA for the CDR3 is TGTGCCAGCAGTGAATATGCGAGTAGCAATCAGCCCCAGCATTTT. This sequence encodes CASSEYASSNQPQHF. The chain joins TRBV2 to TRBJ1-5; no reliable D call. V was cut by 2 bases and J by 0 bases, with 8 bases left in between. This CDR3 has 15 residues. The germline V gene encodes CDR1 SNHLY and CDR2 FYNNEI.

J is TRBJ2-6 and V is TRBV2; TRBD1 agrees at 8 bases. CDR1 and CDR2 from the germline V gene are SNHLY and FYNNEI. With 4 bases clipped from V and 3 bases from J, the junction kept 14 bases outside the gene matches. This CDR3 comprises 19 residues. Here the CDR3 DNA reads TGTGCCAGCAGTGCTATCCACCCGCGACAGGGGATTGGGGCCAACGTCCTGACTTTC. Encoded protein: CASSAIHPRQGIGANVLTF.

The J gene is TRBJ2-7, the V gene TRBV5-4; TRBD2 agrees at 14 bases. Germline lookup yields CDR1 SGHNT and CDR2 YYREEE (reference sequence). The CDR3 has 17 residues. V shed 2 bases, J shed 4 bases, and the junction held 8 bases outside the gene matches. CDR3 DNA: TGTGCCAGCAGCTTTCCGGGACTAGCGGGGGAGAGGTACGAGCAGTACTTC. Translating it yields CASSFPGLAGERYEQYF.

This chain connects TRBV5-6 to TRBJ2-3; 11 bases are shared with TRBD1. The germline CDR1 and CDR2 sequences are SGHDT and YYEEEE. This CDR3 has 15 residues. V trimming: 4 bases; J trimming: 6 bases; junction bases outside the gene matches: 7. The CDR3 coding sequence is TGTGCCAGCAGCCCGCGGGACAGGGGGGCCGATACGCAGTATTTT. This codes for CASSPRDRGADTQYF.

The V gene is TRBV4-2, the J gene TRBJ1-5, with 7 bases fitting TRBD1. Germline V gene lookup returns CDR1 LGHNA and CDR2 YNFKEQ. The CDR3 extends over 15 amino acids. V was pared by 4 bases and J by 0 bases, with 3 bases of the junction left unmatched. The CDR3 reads CASSPGQASNQPQHF. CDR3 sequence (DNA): TGTGCCAGCAGCCCCGGACAGGCTAGCAATCAGCCCCAGCATTTT.

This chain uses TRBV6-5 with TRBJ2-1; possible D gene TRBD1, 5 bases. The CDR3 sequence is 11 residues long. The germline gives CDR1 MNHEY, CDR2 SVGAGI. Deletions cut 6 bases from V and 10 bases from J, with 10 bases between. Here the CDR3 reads CASSRGQEQFF. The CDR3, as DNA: TGTGCCAGCAGCCGAGGACAAGAGCAGTTCTTC.